This record covers a single T cell receptor beta chain. These data come from a study of CD8 T cells in Susac syndrome. The CDR3 length is 16 residues. Germline V gives CDR1 SGHTA, CDR2 FQGNSA. Deletions cut 1 base from V and 2 bases from J, with 15 bases between. Healthy donors served as the controls. They were matched for age and sex. An input of roughly 0.5 to 1 ug of RNA was subjected to reverse transcription using random hexamers. TCRdb independently ran MiXCR on the immunoSEQ multiplex PCR reads; one entry per CDR3 protein. This table has about 120,000 distinct CDR3 sequences, roughly 90% appearing once.

The source is a human donor in good health. The specimen was CD8+ T cells from PBMCs. The chain is built from TRBV7-2 and TRBJ2-7; D not certain. The chain's CDR3 is CASSLVLPLDPYEQYF. CDR3 bases: TGTGCCAGCAGCTTAGTTCTCCCCTTAGATCCCTACGAGCAGTACTTC.